Each of the 29 T cell receptor beta chains below was sequenced from the same sample in a study of T cells in women clearing cervical HPV infection. TCRdb keeps only in-frame clones here, not all; method: immunoSEQ multiplex PCR. This sample's table has around 22,000 clones. Material for sequencing was blood buffy coat. Receptors were obtained from a woman aged 18-70 years with a cervical HPV16 infection that either progressed to CIN3+ or cleared (not recorded which).

On this clone: The observed sequence ends 3 residues before the CDR3 terminus, with the missing tail filled in from the germline J gene. The gene calls are TRBV7-3 and TRBJ1-4; 7 bases match TRBD1. The CDR3 totals 17 residues. Germline CDR1 SGHTA, CDR2 FQGTGA. CDR3 sequence: CASSDRDSNSGANVLFF. The CDR3 DNA, read in part, is TGTGCCAGCAGCGACCGGGACAGCAACTCTGGGGCCAACGTA.

The CDR3 protein is CASSSQNNSPLHF. The CDR3 DNA, read in part, is TGTGCCAGCAGCTCCCAGAATAATTCACCC. The chain employs TRBV7-2 and TRBJ1-6; unclear D gene. The read ends 3 residues shy of where the CDR3 ends; the end is completed using the germline J gene. The germline gives CDR1 SGHTA, CDR2 FQGNSA. Trimming stripped 4 bases from V and 5 bases from J, with 6 bases between. The CDR3 has 13 amino acids. Using reference TRBV7-2 and TRBJ1-6 for the parts outside the CDR3, the full variable domain is GAGVSQSPSNKVTEKGKDVELRCDPISGHTALYWYRQSLGQGLEFLIYFQGNSAPDKSGLPSDRFSAERTGGSVSTLTIQRTQQEDSAVYLCASSSQNNSPLHFGNGTRLTVT.

As regards this clone: The sequenced fragment ends 3 residues before the CDR3 boundary, so the rest is inferred from the germline J gene. The rearrangement uses TRBV4-1 and TRBJ2-5, with unresolved D. Germline CDR1 reads MGHRA; CDR2 reads YSYEKL. V lost 6 bases, J lost 5 bases, and 13 bases lay in between. This CDR3 comprises 13 residues. CDR3 loop: CASRPDTQETQYF. The sequenced part of the CDR3 DNA is TGCGCCAGCAGACCCGATACGCAGGAGACC.

Notes on this clone: The CDR3 is cut off 3 residues early in the read; its end comes from the germline J gene. J is TRBJ2-1 and V is TRBV20-1; the D gene could be TRBD1 or TRBD2 (6 bases each). V was shortened by 5 bases and J by 0 bases, with 17 bases between the two germline ends. This CDR3 contains 16 residues. Germline V gene data show CDR1 as DFQATT and CDR2 as SNEGSKA (reference sequence). This CDR3 reads CSAPSPRDTSYNEQFF. Partial CDR3 DNA: TGCAGTGCTCCCTCCCCGCGGGACACCTCCTACAATGAG.

Incomplete CDR3 DNA: TGTGCCTGGACCCGGACAGCGAACTATGGT. Translation gives CAWTRTANYG. The entire CDR3 sequence reads CAWTRTANYGQYF. The V and J genes are TRBV30 and TRBJ2-4; possibly TRBD1 for D (6 bases). The CDR3 goes on 3 residues after the read ends, and that part is filled in from the germline J gene. Germline CDR1 and CDR2: GTSNPN and SVGIG (reference sequence). This CDR3 is built from 13 residues.

Comment on this clone: The DNA ends 3 residues before the CDR3 does, and the rest of the CDR3 is filled in from the germline J gene. J is TRBJ2-7 and V is TRBV12-3 or TRBV12-4; D is possibly TRBD2 (5 bases). Trimming stripped 5 bases from V and 2 bases from J, with 16 bases between. The CDR3 is 15 residues long. The part of the CDR3 DNA that was read is TGTGCCAGCAGTCCCGACTACTATCGACCCTACGAG. It translates to CASSPDYYRPYE. The whole CDR3 sequence reads CASSPDYYRPYEQYF.

To note about this clone: The observed sequence ends 3 residues before the CDR3 terminus, with the missing tail filled in from the germline J gene. The chain links TRBV7-3 to TRBJ1-1, with 7 nucleotides matching TRBD1. Trimming removed 1 base from V and 5 bases from J; junction bases left unmatched: 4. Germline CDR1 reads SGHTA; CDR2 reads FQGTGA. This CDR3 spans 14 amino acids. CDR3 DNA (partial): TGTGCCAGCAGCTTAAAGGGGGCGCGAACTGAA. Amino acids: CASSLKGARTE. The whole CDR3 reads CASSLKGARTEAFF. The variable domain in full, completed from reference TRBV7-3 and TRBJ1-1, reads GAGVSQTPSNKVTEKGKYVELRCDPISGHTALYWYRQSLGQGPEFLIYFQGTGAADDSGLPNDRFFAVRPEGSVSTLKIQRTERGDSAVYLCASSLKGARTEAFFGQGTRLTVV.

Details on this clone: The observed sequence ends 3 residues before the CDR3 terminus, with the missing tail filled in from the germline J gene. The V gene is TRBV20-1, the J gene TRBJ2-3, with 7 positions matching TRBD1. The CDR3 sequence is 15 residues long. Germline V gives CDR1 DFQATT, CDR2 SNEGSKA (reference sequence). The V gene end was trimmed by 5 bases and the J gene end by 1 base; junction bases not matched to a gene: 9. Here the CDR3 reads CSAAGEGGGTDTQYF. The CDR3 bases that were read are TGCAGTGCTGCCGGGGAAGGGGGCGGCACAGATACG.

Note on this clone: From the germline J gene comes the end of the CDR3, since the read stops 3 residues before it. The chain uses TRBV7-9 and TRBJ1-1; D might be TRBD1 (6 bases). Germline V lookup: CDR1 SEHNR, CDR2 FQNEAQ (reference sequence). This CDR3 comprises 15 residues. Trimming took off 5 bases at V and 4 bases at J, with 17 bases between the two ends. CDR3 amino acids: CASSTGQTQGTEAFF. The sequenced CDR3 bases are TGTGCCAGCAGCACCGGACAGACCCAGGGCACTGAA. The entire variable domain, with the rest obtained from reference TRBV7-9 and TRBJ1-1, is as follows: DTGVSQNPRHKITKRGQNVTFRCDPISEHNRLYWYRQTLGQGPEFLTYFQNEAQLEKSRLLSDRFSAERPKGSFSTLEIQRTEQGDSAMYLCASSTGQTQGTEAFFGQGTRLTVV.

Details on this clone: The read terminates 3 residues ahead of where the CDR3 ends, so the germline J gene completes it. The genes are TRBV18 and TRBJ2-4, with D perhaps TRBD1 (6 bases). The CDR3 totals 15 residues. CDR1 and CDR2 from the germline V gene are KGHSH and LQKENI. The sequenced CDR3 bases are TGTGCCAGCTCACTCTCCAGACAGGAGATTTATGGT. Translated, it gives CASSLSRQEIYG. In full, the CDR3 reads CASSLSRQEIYGQYF. The full variable domain, with the rest looked up from reference TRBV18 and TRBJ2-4, is NAGVMQNPRHLVRRRGQEARLRCSPMKGHSHVYWYRQLPEEGLKFMVYLQKENIIDESGMPKERFSAEFPKEGPSILRIQQVVRGDSAAYFCASSLSRQEIYGQYFGAGTRLSVL.

About this clone itself: Read data end 3 residues before the CDR3 end; the end is taken from the germline J gene. The rearrangement links TRBV20-1 to TRBJ1-5, with D perhaps matching TRBD1 (5 bases). CDR1 DFQATT and CDR2 SNEGSKA come from the germline V gene (reference sequence). The CDR3 is 14 residues long. The V end was cut by 5 bases, the J end by 1 base, with 12 bases between. The CDR3 bases that were read are TGCAGTGCTGGGGCTGGGCTGAGCAATCAGCCC. It is translated as CSAGAGLSNQP. The full-length CDR3 reads as CSAGAGLSNQPQHF.

As regards this clone: The read terminates 3 residues before the CDR3 end, so the remaining end is supplied by the germline J gene. V gene TRBV5-4 combines with J gene TRBJ2-7; tentative D call: TRBD1 (5 bases). The V gene's germline CDR1 is SGHNT and CDR2 YYREEE (reference sequence). Trimming left V 1 base short and J 0 bases short, with 8 bases between. The CDR3 is made up of 14 amino acids. The CDR3 DNA, read in part, is TGTGCCAGCAGCTTGTTTCAGGGCTCCTACGAG. Protein product: CASSLFQGSYE. In full, the CDR3 is CASSLFQGSYEQYF.

On this clone: The read stops 3 residues short of the end of the CDR3; the missing end is completed from the germline J gene. This chain links TRBV20-1 with TRBJ2-5; 9 nucleotides align to TRBD2. The length of the CDR3 is 14 residues. V lost 4 bases to trimming and J lost 1 base; unmatched junction nucleotides: 4. CDR1 is DFQATT and CDR2 is SNEGSKA in the germline V gene (reference sequence). CDR3 bases read: TGCAGTGCTAACCTAGCGGGGATCCAAGAGACC. As protein: CSANLAGIQET. In full, the CDR3 reads CSANLAGIQETQYF.

Comment on this clone: The observed sequence ends 3 residues before the CDR3 terminus, with the missing tail filled in from the germline J gene. The chain recombines TRBV19 with TRBJ1-2; D might be TRBD1 (6 bases). Germline V gives CDR1 LNHDA, CDR2 SQIVND (reference sequence). The CDR3 spans 14 residues. This CDR3 is CASSMGRGPYDYTF. CDR3 DNA, as far as it was read: TGTGCCAGTAGTATGGGCAGGGGCCCCTACGAC. The full variable domain, with the rest looked up from reference TRBV19 and TRBJ1-2, is DGGITQSPKYLFRKEGQNVTLSCEQNLNHDAMYWYRQDPGQGLRLIYYSQIVNDFQKGDIAEGYSVSREKKESFPLTVTSAQKNPTAFYLCASSMGRGPYDYTFGSGTRLTVV.

A remark on this clone: Coverage ceases 3 residues before the CDR3 finishes, and the germline J gene fills in the end. V is TRBV7-6 and J is TRBJ2-3; 11 bases fit TRBD1. The CDR3 spans 15 residues. The V segment lost 5 bases and the J segment 2 bases; nucleotides outside the gene matches: 3. From germline, CDR1 is SGHVS and CDR2 FNYEAQ. This CDR3 reads CASSGQGAFTDTQYF. The CDR3 DNA, read in part, is TGTGCCAGCAGCGGACAGGGGGCCTTCACAGATACG.

About this clone: The sequenced fragment ends 3 residues before the CDR3 boundary, so the rest is inferred from the germline J gene. The chain joins TRBV2 to TRBJ1-6, with D possibly TRBD1 on 6 matching bases. The CDR3 consists of 14 residues. Looked up from germline, CDR1 is SNHLY and CDR2 is FYNNEI. V shed 5 bases and J shed 9 bases, with 14 bases lying between them. The CDR3 spells CASSPGTWGSPLHF. The covered CDR3 bases are TGTGCCAGCAGTCCCGGGACATGGGGTTCACCC.

With respect to this clone: The CDR3 extends 3 residues past the end of the read, so its final part is completed from the germline J gene. This chain joins TRBV19 and TRBJ2-7; the D gene is possibly TRBD2 (5 bases). This CDR3 contains 14 residues. Between the trimmed V and J ends, which lost 2 bases and 5 bases, there was a span of 13 bases. Germline V gives CDR1 LNHDA, CDR2 SQIVND (reference sequence). The CDR3 spells CASSIPNGVNEQYF. The DNA read from the CDR3 is TGTGCCAGTAGTATACCGAACGGGGTCAACGAG. The variable domain in full, with the rest retrieved from reference TRBV19 and TRBJ2-7, is DGGITQSPKYLFRKEGQNVTLSCEQNLNHDAMYWYRQDPGQGLRLIYYSQIVNDFQKGDIAEGYSVSREKKESFPLTVTSAQKNPTAFYLCASSIPNGVNEQYFGPGTRLTVT.

With respect to this clone: The observed sequence ends 3 residues before the CDR3 terminus, with the missing tail filled in from the germline J gene. This chain joins TRBV20-1 and TRBJ2-7, with 9 bases that match TRBD2. The V gene end was trimmed by 1 base and the J gene end by 5 bases; junction bases not matched to a gene: 6. This CDR3 spans 14 amino acids. The germline CDR1 and CDR2 sequences are DFQATT and SNEGSKA (reference sequence). The CDR3 bases that were read are TGCAGTGCTAGAGGCAGTAGCGGGAGCCACGAG. Protein: CSARGSSGSHE. The complete CDR3 sequence is CSARGSSGSHEQYF.

As concerns this clone: The sequenced fragment ends 3 residues before the CDR3 boundary, so the rest is inferred from the germline J gene. J is TRBJ2-2 and V is TRBV19; TRBD2 is a possible D gene (7 bases). V gave up 3 bases and J gave up 7 bases, with 15 bases separating them. Germline CDR1 reads LNHDA; CDR2 reads SQIVND (reference sequence). This CDR3 contains 15 residues. The CDR3 spells CASSIGGLEFGELFF. The CDR3 DNA, read in part, is TGTGCCAGTAGTATCGGGGGGCTTGAGTTCGGGGAG.

Comments on this clone: The read gets to within 3 residues of the CDR3 end, and the germline J gene fills in the rest. The gene calls are TRBV18 and TRBJ2-3; 8 bases agree with TRBD1. The V gene end was trimmed by 6 bases and the J gene end by 8 bases; junction bases not matched to a gene: 16. Germline values: CDR1 KGHSH, CDR2 LQKENI. CDR3 length: 16 residues. CDR3 bases read: TGTGCCAGCTCTCTGGAAAGGACAGGGATCGGTGGTACG. Amino acids: CASSLERTGIGGT. The entire CDR3 reads CASSLERTGIGGTQYF.

Concerning this clone: The CDR3 is cut off 3 residues early in the read; its end comes from the germline J gene. V is TRBV11-3 and J is TRBJ2-3; no firm D call. Trimming removed 4 bases from V and 4 bases from J, with 12 bases in between. In germline, CDR1 is SGHNT, CDR2 YENEEA. CDR3 size: 14 residues. The CDR3 region is CASSSRHGPDTQYF. CDR3 bases read: TGTGCCAGCAGCTCGCGGCATGGCCCAGATACG.

Concerning this clone itself: The read ends 3 residues shy of where the CDR3 ends; the end is completed using the germline J gene. The gene calls are TRBV7-9 and TRBJ1-5; D is undetermined. This CDR3 has 12 amino acids. Trimming stripped 4 bases from V and 6 bases from J, with 7 bases between. CDR1 SEHNR and CDR2 FQNEAQ come from the germline V gene (reference sequence). The CDR3 protein is CASSYPGQPQHF. Partial CDR3 DNA: TGTGCCAGCAGCTACCCCGGTCAGCCC.

Remarks on this clone: Read data end 3 residues before the CDR3 end; the end is taken from the germline J gene. The chain uses TRBV5-5 and TRBJ1-1, with D perhaps TRBD1 (6 bases). The V end lost 4 bases, the J end lost 1 base, and 14 bases lay between the germline ends. This CDR3 has 15 residues. CDR1 is SGHKS, CDR2 YYEKEE, per germline (reference sequence). CDR3 amino acids: CASSGKATGNTEAFF. The sequenced part of the CDR3 DNA is TGTGCCAGCAGCGGAAAGGCGACAGGGAACACTGAA. Based on the CDR3 plus reference TRBV5-5 and TRBJ1-1, the full variable domain is DAGVTQSPTHLIKTRGQQVTLRCSPISGHKSVSWYQQVLGQGPQFIFQYYEKEERGRGNFPDRFSARQFPNYSSELNVNALLLGDSALYLCASSGKATGNTEAFFGQGTRLTVV.

CDR3 DNA (partial): TGTGCCAGTAGTATATTGGGGTCCCGACAGGGGCGAAGCACAGATACG. It specifies CASSILGSRQGRSTDT. The full CDR3 protein reads CASSILGSRQGRSTDTQYF. The chain uses TRBV19 and TRBJ2-3, with 8 nucleotides matching TRBD1. The observed sequence ends 3 residues before the CDR3 terminus, with the missing tail filled in from the germline J gene. Germline V lookup: CDR1 LNHDA, CDR2 SQIVND (reference sequence). This CDR3 contains 19 residues. After removal of 2 bases from V and 0 bases from J, the junction contained 13 bases not matched to a gene.

The DNA read from the CDR3 is TGTGCCAGCAGCTACACGGGAGGGGTTACCATTAGACCTGAA. It yields the protein CASSYTGGVTIRPE. The full CDR3 sequence reads CASSYTGGVTIRPEAFF. The chain recombines TRBV12-3 or TRBV12-4 with TRBJ1-1; a possible D gene is TRBD1 (5 bases). The CDR3 goes on 3 residues after the read ends, and that part is filled in from the germline J gene. The CDR3 extends over 17 amino acids. The V and J ends lost 6 bases and 6 bases respectively, with 26 bases between them.

The CDR3 bases that were read are TGCGCCAGCAGCCAAGATCCAGCGGGAAGCACAGATACG. It codes for CASSQDPAGSTDT. The CDR3 as a whole reads CASSQDPAGSTDTQYF. The rearrangement links TRBV4-1 to TRBJ2-3, with TRBD2 matching over 7 bases. The read ends 3 residues early relative to the CDR3; the germline J gene fills the gap. CDR3 size: 16 residues. The V and J ends lost 0 bases and 0 bases, in that order; junction bases with no gene match: 3. CDR1 and CDR2 (germline): MGHRA, YSYEKL.

In the case of this clone: The read is 3 residues too short to cover the CDR3 end, so that end is filled in from the germline J gene. The V and J genes are TRBV7-2 and TRBJ2-3, with 7 bases aligning to TRBD1. Losses at the gene ends were 6 bases for V and 5 bases for J; bases not matched to a gene: 11. CDR1 and CDR2 (germline): SGHTA, FQGNSA. CDR3 length: 15 residues. CDR3 DNA, as far as it was read: TGTGCCAGCAGAGATGCCGGGACAGTTTTAGATACG. It yields the protein CASRDAGTVLDT. The CDR3 as a whole reads CASRDAGTVLDTQYF.

Worth noting for this clone: The read gets to within 3 residues of the CDR3 end, and the germline J gene fills in the rest. The chain links TRBV30 to TRBJ1-1; weak D call: TRBD1 (6 bases). Germline lookup yields CDR1 GTSNPN and CDR2 SVGIG (reference sequence). This CDR3 is 11 amino acids long. Partial CDR3 DNA: TGTGCCTGGAGTGAGGGGGGGGAA. It encodes CAWSEGGE. The full-length CDR3 reads as CAWSEGGEAFF.

Concerning this clone itself: The read halts 3 residues ahead of the CDR3 end, with the missing end drawn from the germline J gene. The chain joins TRBV29-1 to TRBJ2-7; TRBD2 aligns across 7 bases. This CDR3 has 13 amino acids. Germline V lookup: CDR1 SQVTM, CDR2 ANQGSEA. The trim removed 6 bases at V and 3 bases at J, leaving 8 bases unmatched. The CDR3 DNA, read in part, is TGCAGCGTCGGGGAGGGCTATCACTACGAG. Residues: CSVGEGYHYE. From start to end, the CDR3 is CSVGEGYHYEQYF.